This is a list of T cell receptor beta chains from one sample in a study of blood T cell repertoires in COVID-19. Sequencing was performed with immunoSEQ multiplex PCR; in TCRdb, only in-frame clones are kept and a portion is missing. Here the sample spans 85,000 to 95,000 clones, 55% to 75% being singletons. Sequenced sample: peripheral blood. The receptors stem from a woman of 80 years or more with acute or convalescent COVID-19. CDR3s include the opening cysteine and the closing phenylalanine or tryptophan. D genes are given only for firm matches. Size tells how often a clone was seen (once, few, many) or the class of an expanded clone, and some rows leave it out.

TRBD1	TRBV18	TRBJ1-4	.	CASSMTGWDEKLFF	TGTGCCAGCTCAATGACAGGGTGGGATGAAAAACTGTTTTTT
.	TRBV30	TRBJ1-2	few	CAWGRRRGGYGYTF	TGTGCCTGGGGCCGACGTAGGGGTGGCTATGGCTACACCTTC
TRBD1	TRBV18	TRBJ1-5	.	CASSPYSRTGGSQPQHF	TGTGCCAGCTCACCGTACAGCCGGACAGGGGGATCTCAGCCCCAGCATTTT
.	TRBV27	TRBJ1-2	.	CASSYSPNYGYTF	TGTGCCAGCAGTTACAGCCCTAACTATGGCTACACCTTC
TRBD2	TRBV28	TRBJ2-5	.	CASSLFGGAGETQYF	TGTGCCAGCAGTTTATTCGGGGGGGCGGGGGAGACCCAGTACTTC
.	TRBV28	TRBJ1-6	.	CASSLDRNSPLHF	TGTGCCAGCAGTTTGGACAGAAATTCACCCCTCCACTTT
TRBD1	TRBV6-5	TRBJ1-6	.	CASSYSTTGGDSPLHF	TGTGCCAGCAGTTACTCTACGACAGGGGGGGATTCACCCCTCCACTTT
.	TRBV5-1	TRBJ1-2	many	CASSLDADGYTF	TGCGCCAGCAGCTTGGATGCGGATGGCTACACCTTC
TRBD1	TRBV29-1	TRBJ1-2	.	CSVPLNTYRGQGAWGYGYTF	TGCAGCGTTCCCCTCAACACTTACAGGGGGCAGGGCGCGTGGGGATATGGCTACACCTTC
.	TRBV7-8	TRBJ1-3	.	CASSPLTGSGNTIYF	TGTGCCAGCAGCCCACTGACAGGCTCTGGAAACACCATATATTTT
.	TRBV9	TRBJ1-3	few	CASSVNTGWTGNTIYF	TGTGCCAGCAGCGTTAATACAGGCTGGACAGGAAACACCATATATTTT
.	TRBV28	TRBJ1-2	.	CASSLRAYGYTF	TGTGCCAGCAGCCTCAGGGCATATGGCTACACCTTC
.	TRBV19	TRBJ2-7	.	CASSIGRGEQYF	TGTGCCAGTAGTATAGGTAGGGGAGAGCAGTACTTC
TRBD2	TRBV2	TRBJ2-7	.	CASSPRGGLYEQYF	TGTGCCAGCAGTCCGCGGGGGGGCCTCTACGAGCAGTACTTC